The source of this T cell receptor beta chain is a study of tumor-infiltrating lymphocytes in localized non-small cell lung cancer. On the study more broadly: The cohort mixed smokers and never-smokers, several histologies, and some post-neoadjuvant-chemotherapy samples. Tumor tissue and non-adjacent uninvolved lung came from each patient. Notes on the study in general: TCRbeta sequencing showed higher T cell infiltration in tumors than uninvolved lung. T-cell fraction did not differ between immunotypes IM1 and IM2.

A note on this clone: What it recognizes is unknown.

Measured with immunoSEQ multiplex PCR; TCRdb has only the in-frame clones, and not every one. The sample records roughly 7,400 clones, about 60% being singletons. Sequencing used uninvolved lung tissue not adjacent to the tumor. The clonotype originates from a human donor with non-small cell lung cancer.

CDR3 region: CAWSELSRNQPQHF. In nucleotides, the CDR3 is TGTGCCTGGAGCGAGCTATCCCGCAATCAGCCCCAGCATTTT. This chain connects TRBV30 to TRBJ1-5; D remains ambiguous. The V end lost 3 bases, the J end lost 2 bases, and 11 bases lay between the germline ends. Per germline, CDR1 GTSNPN and CDR2 SVGIG (reference sequence). This CDR3 contains 14 residues.